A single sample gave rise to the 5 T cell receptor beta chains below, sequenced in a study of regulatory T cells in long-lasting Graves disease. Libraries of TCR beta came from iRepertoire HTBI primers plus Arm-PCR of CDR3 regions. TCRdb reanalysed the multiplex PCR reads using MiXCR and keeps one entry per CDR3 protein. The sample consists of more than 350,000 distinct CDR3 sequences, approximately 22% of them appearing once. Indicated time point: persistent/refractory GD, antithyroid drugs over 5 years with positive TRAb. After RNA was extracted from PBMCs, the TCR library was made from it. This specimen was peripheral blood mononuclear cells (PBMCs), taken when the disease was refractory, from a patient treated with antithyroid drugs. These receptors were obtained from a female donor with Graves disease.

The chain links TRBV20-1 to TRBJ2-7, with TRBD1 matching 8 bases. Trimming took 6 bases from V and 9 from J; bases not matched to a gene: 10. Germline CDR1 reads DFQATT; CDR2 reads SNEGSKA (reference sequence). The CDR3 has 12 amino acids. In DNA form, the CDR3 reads TGCAGTGCCCCTGGGCAGGGGGCAGGGCAGTACTTC. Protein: CSAPGQGAGQYF.

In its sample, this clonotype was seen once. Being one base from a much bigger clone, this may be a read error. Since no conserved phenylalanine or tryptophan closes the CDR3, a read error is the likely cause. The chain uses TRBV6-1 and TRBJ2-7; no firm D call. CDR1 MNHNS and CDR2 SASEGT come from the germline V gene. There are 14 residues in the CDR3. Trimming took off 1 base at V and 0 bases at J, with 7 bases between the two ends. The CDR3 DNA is TGTGCCAGCAGTGAAGGACTCGCCTCCTACGAGCAGTACCTC. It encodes CASSEGLASYEQYL.

CDR3 loop: CASSPEIALASEQFF. CDR3 nucleotide sequence: TGTGCCAGCAGCCCCGAAATCGCTCTAGCGAGTGAGCAGTTCTTC. The chain has TRBV11-2 and TRBJ2-1; D might be TRBD2 (6 bases). Trimming cost V 5 bases and J 9 bases, with 20 bases left between them. This CDR3 is 15 amino acids long. Germline V gene sequence: CDR1 SGHAT, CDR2 FQNNGV.

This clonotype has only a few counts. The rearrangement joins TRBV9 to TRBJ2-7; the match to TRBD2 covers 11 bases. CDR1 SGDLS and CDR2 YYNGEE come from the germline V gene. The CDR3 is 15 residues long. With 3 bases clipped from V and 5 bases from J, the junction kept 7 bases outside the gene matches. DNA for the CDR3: TGTGCCAGCAGCGCTACTAGCGGGAGAGTCAACGAGCAGTACTTC. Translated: CASSATSGRVNEQYF.

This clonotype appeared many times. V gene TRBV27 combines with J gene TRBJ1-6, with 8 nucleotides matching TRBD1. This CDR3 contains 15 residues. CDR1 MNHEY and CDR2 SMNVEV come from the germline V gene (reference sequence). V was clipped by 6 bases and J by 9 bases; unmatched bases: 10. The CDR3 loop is CASRTAGTGSSPLHF. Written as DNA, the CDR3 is TGTGCCAGCAGAACGGCCGGGACAGGATCTTCACCCCTCCACTTT.